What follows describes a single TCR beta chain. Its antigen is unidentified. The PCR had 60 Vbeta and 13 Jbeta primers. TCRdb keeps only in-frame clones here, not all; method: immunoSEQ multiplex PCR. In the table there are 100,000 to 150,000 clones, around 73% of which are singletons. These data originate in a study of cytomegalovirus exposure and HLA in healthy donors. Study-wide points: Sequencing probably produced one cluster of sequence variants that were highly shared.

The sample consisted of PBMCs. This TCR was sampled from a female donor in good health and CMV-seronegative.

The CDR3 sequence is CASSFFRGTGRPYEQYF. Written as DNA, the CDR3 is TGTGCCAGCAGCTTTTTCCGAGGAACAGGACGGCCCTACGAGCAGTACTTC. The rearrangement joins TRBV7-6 to TRBJ2-5; possibly TRBD1 for D (5 bases). The DNA matches TRBJ2-7 better at its end, which makes the J call doubtful. The CDR3 has 17 amino acids. Germline CDR1 and CDR2: SGHVS and FNYEAQ.